The entry below gives a single TCR beta chain sequence along with its context. The cohort comprised adults aged 18 to 89 years residing in about two dozen US areas. The source of the sample is a study of blood T cell repertoires in COVID-19. The overall study: Samples taken during acute and convalescent COVID-19 were collected in the United States, Italy and Spain. The cDNA or gDNA used as material had been derived from T cells, B-cell-depleted T cells, or PBMCs.

Data came from immunoSEQ multiplex PCR; TCRdb stores just in-frame clones and leaves some out. Here the sample spans around 190,000 clones, roughly 77% being singletons. The origin of this receptor is a middle-aged man who had recovered from COVID-19. Input material: PBMCs or T cells enriched from blood (not recorded which).

The CDR3 coding sequence is TGTGCCAGCAGCTTAGTCGGTTCCTATAATTCACCCCTCCACTTT. Its protein is CASSLVGSYNSPLHF. This chain links TRBV11-2 with TRBJ1-6; D remains unclear. The germline V and J ends were trimmed by 1 base and 1 base, with 5 bases remaining between them. The CDR3 is 15 residues long. Germline V gene data show CDR1 as SGHAT and CDR2 as FQNNGV.